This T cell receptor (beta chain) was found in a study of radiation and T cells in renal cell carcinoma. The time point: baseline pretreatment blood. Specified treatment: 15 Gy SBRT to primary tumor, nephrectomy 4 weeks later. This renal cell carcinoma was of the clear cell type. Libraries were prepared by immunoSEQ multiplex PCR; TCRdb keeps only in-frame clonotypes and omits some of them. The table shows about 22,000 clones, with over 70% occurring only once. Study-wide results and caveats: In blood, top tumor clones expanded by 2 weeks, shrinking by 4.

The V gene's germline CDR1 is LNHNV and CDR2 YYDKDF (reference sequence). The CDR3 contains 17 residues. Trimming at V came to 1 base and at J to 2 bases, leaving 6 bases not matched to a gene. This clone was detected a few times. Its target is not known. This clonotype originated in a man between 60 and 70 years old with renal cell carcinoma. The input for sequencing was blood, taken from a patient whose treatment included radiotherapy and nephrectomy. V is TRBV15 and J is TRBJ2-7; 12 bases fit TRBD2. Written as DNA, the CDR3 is TGTGCCACCAGCAGAGTCCCCACTAGCGGGGGGCCCTACGAGCAGTACTTC. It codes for CATSRVPTSGGPYEQYF.